This record covers a single TCR beta chain. V was trimmed by 6 bases and J by 1 base, leaving 3 bases between them. The CDR3 loop spans 11 amino acids. Some clones are missing from TCRdb's copy, which holds only in-frame ones; the method was immunoSEQ multiplex PCR. Of roughly 120,000 clones listed, approximately 94% are singletons. This record belongs to a study of control samples from healthy donors and cancer patients. This TCR was recovered from a man aged 25-40 years in good health. Sequenced material: blood. The chain links TRBV12-3 or TRBV12-4 to TRBJ1-1; unclear D gene. Here the CDR3 reads CASSRNTEAFF. As DNA, the CDR3 is TGTGCCAGCAGCAGGAACACTGAAGCTTTCTTT.